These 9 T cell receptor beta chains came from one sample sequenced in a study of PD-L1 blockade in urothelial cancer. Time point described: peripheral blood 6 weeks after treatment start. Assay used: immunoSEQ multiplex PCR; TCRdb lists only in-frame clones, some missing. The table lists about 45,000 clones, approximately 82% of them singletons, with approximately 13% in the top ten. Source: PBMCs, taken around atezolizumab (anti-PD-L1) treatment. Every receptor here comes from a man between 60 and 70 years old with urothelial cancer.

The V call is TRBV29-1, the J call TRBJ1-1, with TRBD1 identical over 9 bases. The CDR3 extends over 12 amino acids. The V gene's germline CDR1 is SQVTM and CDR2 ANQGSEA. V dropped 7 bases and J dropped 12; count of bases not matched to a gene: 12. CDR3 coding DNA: TGCAGCGCCTATTGGGACAGGGAAAGATCTTTCTTT. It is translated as CSAYWDRERSFF. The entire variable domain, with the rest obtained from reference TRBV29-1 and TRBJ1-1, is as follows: SAVISQKPSRDICQRGTSLTIQCQVDSQVTMMFWYRQQPGQSLTLIATANQGSEATYESGFVIDKFPISRPNLTFSTLTVSNMSPEDSSIYLCSAYWDRERSFFGQGTRLTVV.

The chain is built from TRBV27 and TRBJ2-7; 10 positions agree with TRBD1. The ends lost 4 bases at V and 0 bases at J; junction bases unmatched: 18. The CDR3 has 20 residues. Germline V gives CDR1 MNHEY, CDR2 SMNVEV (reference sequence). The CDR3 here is CASSSQGRDRGRLASYEQYF. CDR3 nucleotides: TGTGCCAGCAGTTCTCAAGGCCGGGACAGGGGCCGTTTAGCCTCCTACGAGCAGTACTTC.

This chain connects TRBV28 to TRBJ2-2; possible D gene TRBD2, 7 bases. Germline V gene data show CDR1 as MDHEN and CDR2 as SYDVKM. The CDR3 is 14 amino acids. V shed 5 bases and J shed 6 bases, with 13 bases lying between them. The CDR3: CASSGGGVAGELFF. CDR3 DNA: TGTGCCAGCAGTGGGGGGGGCGTCGCCGGGGAGCTGTTTTTT.

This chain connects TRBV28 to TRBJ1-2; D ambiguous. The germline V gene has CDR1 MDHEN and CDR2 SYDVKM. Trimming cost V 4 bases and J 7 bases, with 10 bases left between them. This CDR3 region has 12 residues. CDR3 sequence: CASSSRDRGYTF. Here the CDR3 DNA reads TGTGCCAGCAGTTCCCGAGATCGTGGCTACACCTTC.

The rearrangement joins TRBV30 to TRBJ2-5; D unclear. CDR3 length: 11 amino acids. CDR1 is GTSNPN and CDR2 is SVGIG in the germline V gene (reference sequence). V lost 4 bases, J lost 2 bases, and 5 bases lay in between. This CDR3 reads CAWTRQETQYF. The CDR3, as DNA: TGTGCCTGGACACGGCAAGAGACCCAGTACTTC.

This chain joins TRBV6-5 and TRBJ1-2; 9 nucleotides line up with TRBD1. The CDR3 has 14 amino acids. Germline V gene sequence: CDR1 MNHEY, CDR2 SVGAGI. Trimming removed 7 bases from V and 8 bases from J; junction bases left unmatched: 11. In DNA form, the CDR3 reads TGTGCCAGCACCCAGGCACAGGGGGCGCGCGGCTACACCTTC. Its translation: CASTQAQGARGYTF.

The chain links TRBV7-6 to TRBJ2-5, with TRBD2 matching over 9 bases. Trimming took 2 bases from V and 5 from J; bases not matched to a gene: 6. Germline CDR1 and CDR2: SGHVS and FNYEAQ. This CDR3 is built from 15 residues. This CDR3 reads CASSLKAGGWETQYF. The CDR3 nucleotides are TGTGCCAGCAGCTTAAAAGCGGGGGGCTGGGAGACCCAGTACTTC.

This CDR3 reads CASSLLRSNEKLFF. DNA of the CDR3: TGTGCCAGCAGCTTACTTAGGAGTAATGAAAAACTGTTTTTT. The rearrangement joins TRBV7-9 to TRBJ1-4; D is ambiguous. Per the germline V gene, CDR1 is SEHNR and CDR2 is FQNEAQ (reference sequence). V dropped 2 bases and J dropped 4 bases, with 8 bases sitting between them. The CDR3 sequence is 14 residues long.

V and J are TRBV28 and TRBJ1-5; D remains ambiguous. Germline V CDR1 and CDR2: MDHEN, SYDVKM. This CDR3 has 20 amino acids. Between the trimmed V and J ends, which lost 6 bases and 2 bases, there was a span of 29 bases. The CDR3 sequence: CASSRLPRSGSSRGNQPQHF. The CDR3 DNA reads TGTGCCAGCAGCCGACTCCCCCGGAGCGGGTCGAGTCGAGGCAATCAGCCCCAGCATTTT. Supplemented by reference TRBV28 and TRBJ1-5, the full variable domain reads DVKVTQSSRYLVKRTGEKVFLECVQDMDHENMFWYRQDPGLGLRLIYFSYDVKMKEKGDIPEGYSVSREKKERFSLILESASTNQTSMYLCASSRLPRSGSSRGNQPQHFGDGTRLSIL.